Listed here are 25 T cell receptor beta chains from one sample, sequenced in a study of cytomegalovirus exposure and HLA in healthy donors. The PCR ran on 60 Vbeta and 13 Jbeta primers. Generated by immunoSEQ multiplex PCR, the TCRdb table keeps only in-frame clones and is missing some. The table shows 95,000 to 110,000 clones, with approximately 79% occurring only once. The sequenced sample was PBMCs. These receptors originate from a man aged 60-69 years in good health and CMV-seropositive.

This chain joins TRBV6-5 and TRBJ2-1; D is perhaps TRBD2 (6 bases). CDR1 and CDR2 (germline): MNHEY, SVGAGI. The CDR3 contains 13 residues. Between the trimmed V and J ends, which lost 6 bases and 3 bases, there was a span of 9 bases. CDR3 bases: TGTGCCAGCAGCCCGCGGGACTACAATGAGCAGTTCTTC. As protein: CASSPRDYNEQFF.

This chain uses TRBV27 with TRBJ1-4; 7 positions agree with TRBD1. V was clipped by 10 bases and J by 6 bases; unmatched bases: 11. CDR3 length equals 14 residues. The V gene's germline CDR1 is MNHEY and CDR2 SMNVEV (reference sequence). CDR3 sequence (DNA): TGTGCCACCAAGAGGGGGCAGGGATATGAAAAACTGTTTTTT. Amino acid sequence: CATKRGQGYEKLFF.

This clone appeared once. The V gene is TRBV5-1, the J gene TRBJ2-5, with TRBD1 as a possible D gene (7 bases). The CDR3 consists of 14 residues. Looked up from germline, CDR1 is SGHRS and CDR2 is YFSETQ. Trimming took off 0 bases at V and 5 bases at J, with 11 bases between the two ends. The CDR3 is CASSLEPGGETQYF. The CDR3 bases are TGCGCCAGCAGCTTGGAACCAGGGGGGGAGACCCAGTACTTC.

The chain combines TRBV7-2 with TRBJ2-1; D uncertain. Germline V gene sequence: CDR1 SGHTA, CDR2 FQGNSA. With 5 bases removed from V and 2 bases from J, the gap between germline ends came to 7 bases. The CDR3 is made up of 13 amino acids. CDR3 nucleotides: TGTGCCAGCAGCGGGCTACCCTACAATGAGCAGTTCTTC. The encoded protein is CASSGLPYNEQFF.

CDR3 sequence reads: CASSPDRGHEQYF. CDR3 bases: TGTGCCAGCAGCCCGGACAGGGGCCACGAGCAGTACTTC. The rearrangement joins TRBV5-5 to TRBJ2-7; 9 bases are a match to TRBD1. With V trimmed by 4 bases and J by 5 bases, 4 bases remained unmatched. In germline, CDR1 is SGHKS, CDR2 YYEKEE (reference sequence). The CDR3 runs 13 residues.

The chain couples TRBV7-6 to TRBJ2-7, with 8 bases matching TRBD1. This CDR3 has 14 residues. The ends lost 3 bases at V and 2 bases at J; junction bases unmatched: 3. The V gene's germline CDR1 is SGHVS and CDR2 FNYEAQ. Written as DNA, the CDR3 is TGTGCCAGCAGCTTCGACAGGGGACCCTACGAGCAGTACTTC. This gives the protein CASSFDRGPYEQYF.

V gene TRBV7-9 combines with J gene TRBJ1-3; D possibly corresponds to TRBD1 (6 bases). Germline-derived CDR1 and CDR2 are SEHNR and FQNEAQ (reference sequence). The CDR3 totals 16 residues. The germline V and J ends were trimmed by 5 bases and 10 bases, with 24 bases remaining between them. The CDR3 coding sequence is TGTGCCAGCAGCACTAGGGGGGGAGTCTCTGGTGGGACCATATATTTT. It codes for CASSTRGGVSGGTIYF.

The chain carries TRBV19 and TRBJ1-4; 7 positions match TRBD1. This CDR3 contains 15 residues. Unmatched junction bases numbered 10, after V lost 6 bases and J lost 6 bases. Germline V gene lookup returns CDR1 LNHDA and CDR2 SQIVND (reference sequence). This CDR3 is CASSPDRVLHEKLFF. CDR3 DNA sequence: TGTGCCAGTAGCCCCGACAGGGTTTTGCATGAAAAACTGTTTTTT.

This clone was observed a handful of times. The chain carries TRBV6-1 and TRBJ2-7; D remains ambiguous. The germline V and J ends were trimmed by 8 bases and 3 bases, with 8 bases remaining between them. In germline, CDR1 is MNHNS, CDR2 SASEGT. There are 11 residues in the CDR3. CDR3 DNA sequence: TGTGCCAGCCGAAACAGCTACGAGCAGTACTTC. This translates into CASRNSYEQYF.

DNA of the CDR3: TGTGCTAGTGGTTTGGGGTCCAGCAGGGATACGCAGTATTTT. It specifies CASGLGSSRDTQYF. The chain recombines TRBV12-5 with TRBJ2-3; D unresolved. Germline V gene lookup returns CDR1 LGHNT and CDR2 FRNRAP. The CDR3 runs to 14 residues. V was trimmed by 1 base and J by 6 bases, leaving 11 bases between them.

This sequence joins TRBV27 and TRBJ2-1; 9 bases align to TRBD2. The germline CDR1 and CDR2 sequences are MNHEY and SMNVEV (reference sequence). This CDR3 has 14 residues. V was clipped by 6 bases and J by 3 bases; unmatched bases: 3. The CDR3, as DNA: TGTGCCAGCAGCCTAGCGGGGCTCTACAATGAGCAGTTCTTC. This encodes CASSLAGLYNEQFF.

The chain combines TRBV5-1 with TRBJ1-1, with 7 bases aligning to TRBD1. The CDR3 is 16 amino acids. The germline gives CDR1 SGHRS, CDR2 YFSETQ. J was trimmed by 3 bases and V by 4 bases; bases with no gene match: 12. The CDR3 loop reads CASSEQGWVGDTEAFF. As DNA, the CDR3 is TGCGCCAGCAGCGAACAGGGGTGGGTAGGAGACACTGAAGCTTTCTTT.

CDR3 in DNA: TGTGCCAGCAGTGAAAGGTGGGACACCACCTACGAGCAGTACTTC. Translating it yields CASSERWDTTYEQYF. The J gene is TRBJ2-5, the V gene TRBV6-1, with D perhaps TRBD1 (6 bases). The end of the DNA aligns better with TRBJ2-7, so the J call may be wrong. Germline V lookup: CDR1 MNHNS, CDR2 SASEGT. The CDR3 length is 15 residues.

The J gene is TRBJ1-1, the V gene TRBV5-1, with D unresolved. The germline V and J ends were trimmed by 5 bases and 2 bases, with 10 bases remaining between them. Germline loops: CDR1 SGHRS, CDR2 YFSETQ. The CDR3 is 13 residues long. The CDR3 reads CASRSGVNTEAFF. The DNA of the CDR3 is TGCGCCAGCAGGAGCGGGGTCAACACTGAAGCTTTCTTT.

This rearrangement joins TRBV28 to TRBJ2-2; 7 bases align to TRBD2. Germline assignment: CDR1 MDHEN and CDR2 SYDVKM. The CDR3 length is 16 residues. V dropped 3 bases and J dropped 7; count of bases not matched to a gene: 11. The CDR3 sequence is CASSFFLAASGGELFF. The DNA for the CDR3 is TGTGCCAGCAGTTTTTTTCTAGCGGCTTCAGGCGGGGAGCTGTTTTTT.

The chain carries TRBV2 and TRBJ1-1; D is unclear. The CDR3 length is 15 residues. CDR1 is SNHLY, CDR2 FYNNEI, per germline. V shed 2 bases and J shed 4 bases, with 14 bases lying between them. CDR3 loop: CASSERPSRPTEAFF. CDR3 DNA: TGTGCCAGCAGTGAACGGCCATCCAGGCCCACTGAAGCTTTCTTT.

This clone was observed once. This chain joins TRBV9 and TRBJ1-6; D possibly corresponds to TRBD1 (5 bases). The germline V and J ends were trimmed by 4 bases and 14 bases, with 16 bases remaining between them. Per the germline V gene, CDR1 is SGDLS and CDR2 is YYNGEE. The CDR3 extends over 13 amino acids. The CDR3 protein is CASSPQVHGALHF. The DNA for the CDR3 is TGTGCCAGCAGCCCACAGGTTCATGGGGCCCTCCACTTT.

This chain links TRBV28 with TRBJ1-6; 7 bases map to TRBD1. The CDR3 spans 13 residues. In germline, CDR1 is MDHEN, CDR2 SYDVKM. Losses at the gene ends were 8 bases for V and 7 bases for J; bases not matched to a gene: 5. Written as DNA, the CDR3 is TGTGCCAGCGGATCGGGACAGAATTCACCCCTCCACTTT. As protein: CASGSGQNSPLHF.

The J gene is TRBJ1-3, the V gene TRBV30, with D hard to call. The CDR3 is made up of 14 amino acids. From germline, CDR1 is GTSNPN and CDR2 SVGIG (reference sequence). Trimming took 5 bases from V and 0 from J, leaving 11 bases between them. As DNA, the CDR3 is TGTGCCTGGGACCCCCGGGGCTCTGGAAACACCATATATTTT. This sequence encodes CAWDPRGSGNTIYF.

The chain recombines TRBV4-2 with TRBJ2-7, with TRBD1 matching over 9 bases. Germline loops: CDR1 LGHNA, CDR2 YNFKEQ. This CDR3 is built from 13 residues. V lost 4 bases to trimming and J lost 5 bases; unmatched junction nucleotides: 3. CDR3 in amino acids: CASSRDRVNEQYF. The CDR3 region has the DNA TGTGCCAGCAGCCGGGACAGGGTTAACGAGCAGTACTTC.

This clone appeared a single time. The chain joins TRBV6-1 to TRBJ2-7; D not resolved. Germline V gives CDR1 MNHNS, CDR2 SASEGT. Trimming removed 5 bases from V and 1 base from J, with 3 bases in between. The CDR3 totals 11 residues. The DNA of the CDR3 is TGTGCCAGCAGTCGGTCCTACGAGCAGTACTTC. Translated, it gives CASSRSYEQYF.

CDR3 amino acids: CASSSAYEQYF. CDR3 bases: TGTGCCAGCAGCTCTGCCTACGAGCAGTACTTC. The V call is TRBV7-8, the J call TRBJ2-7; the D is unclear. Germline V gives CDR1 SGHVS, CDR2 FQNEAQ. This CDR3 has 11 residues. The ends were cut back, 4 bases at V and 2 bases at J, with 3 bases in the middle.

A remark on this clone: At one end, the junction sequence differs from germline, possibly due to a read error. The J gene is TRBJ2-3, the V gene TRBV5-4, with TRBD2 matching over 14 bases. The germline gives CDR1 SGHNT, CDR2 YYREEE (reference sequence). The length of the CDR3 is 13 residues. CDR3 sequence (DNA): TGTGCCAGCAGTCCCGGGACTAGCGGGGGCGGGGATTTT. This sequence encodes CASSPGTSGGGDF.

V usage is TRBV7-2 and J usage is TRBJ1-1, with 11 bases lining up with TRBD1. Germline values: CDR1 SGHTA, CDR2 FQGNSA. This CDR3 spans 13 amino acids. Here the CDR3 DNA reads TGTGCTTCCCGGCCGGGACAGGGGGGTGTAGCTTTCTTT. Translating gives CASRPGQGGVAFF.

CDR3 amino acids: CASSAIGDSRAKNIQYF. In nucleotides, the CDR3 is TGTGCCAGCAGTGCCATCGGGGATAGTCGAGCCAAAAACATTCAGTACTTC. The chain recombines TRBV2 with TRBJ2-4; perhaps TRBD2 as D (5 bases). Germline CDR1 reads SNHLY; CDR2 reads FYNNEI. V was shortened by 4 bases and J by 0 bases, with 16 bases between the two germline ends. The CDR3 runs 17 residues.